This entry describes one TCR beta chain. Its antigen is currently unknown. The data are from a study of radiotherapy plus CTLA-4 blockade in lung cancer. Study-level points and caveats: Expansion of tumor-derived TCR clones was observed in blood after radiotherapy plus ipilimumab.

Using immunoSEQ multiplex PCR, the repertoire was profiled, and TCRdb retains in-frame clones only, with some absent. The sample lists around 82,000 clones, around 90% occurring once. Ipilimumab CTLA-4 blockade and focal radiation were given to patients with chemo-refractory metastatic non-small-cell lung cancer. CDR3 size: 15 residues. Germline CDR1 is MNHNS and CDR2 is SASEGT. Trimming at V came to 3 bases and at J to 5 bases, leaving 7 bases not matched to a gene. V and J are TRBV6-1 and TRBJ2-7, with TRBD2 matching 10 bases. The source is a human donor with non-small cell lung cancer that progressed on radiotherapy plus ipilimumab. The sequenced sample was peripheral blood, obtained from a patient treated with radiotherapy plus ipilimumab. The CDR3, as DNA: TGTGCCAGCAGTGATAGCGGGAGGCTTTTCGACGAGCAGTACTTC. Amino acids: CASSDSGRLFDEQYF.